This T cell receptor (beta chain) was captured in a study of T cell responses to AZD1222 COVID-19 vaccine. Study summary: Analysis merged second doses at about 4 or about 12 weeks. General study findings and limits: Recipients of AZD1222 seropositive at baseline numbered only 6 or 7.

Comments on this clone: The antigen remains unidentified.

Germline V gene lookup returns CDR1 SGHNT and CDR2 YENEEA. CDR3 length equals 16 residues. V shed 5 bases and J 4 bases; nucleotides not matched to a gene: 9. The table came from immunoSEQ multiplex PCR; TCRdb's copy has only in-frame clones and leaves some out. The sample has fewer than 120,000 clones; 87% are singletons. Sequenced here: peripheral blood, sampled on day 0 of AZD1222 vaccination. The receptor was isolated from an adult in good health. This chain connects TRBV11-3 to TRBJ2-1; 9 bases are a match to TRBD2. The CDR3 spells CASSIGSAGGYNEQFF. DNA for the CDR3: TGTGCCAGCAGCATAGGGTCGGCGGGAGGGTACAATGAGCAGTTCTTC.